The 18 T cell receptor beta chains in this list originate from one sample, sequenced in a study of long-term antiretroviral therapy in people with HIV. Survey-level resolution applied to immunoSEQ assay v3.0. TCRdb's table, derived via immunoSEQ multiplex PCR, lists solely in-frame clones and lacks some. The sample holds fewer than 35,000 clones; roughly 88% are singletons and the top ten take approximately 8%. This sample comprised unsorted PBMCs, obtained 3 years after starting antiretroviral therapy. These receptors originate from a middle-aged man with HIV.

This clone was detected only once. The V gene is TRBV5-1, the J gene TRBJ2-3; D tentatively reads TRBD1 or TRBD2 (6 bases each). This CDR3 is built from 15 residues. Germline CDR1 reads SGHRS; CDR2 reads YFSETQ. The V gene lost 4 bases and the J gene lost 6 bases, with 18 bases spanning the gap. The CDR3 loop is CASSALGGMGDTQYF. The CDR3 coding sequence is TGCGCCAGCAGCGCCCTCGGGGGCATGGGGGATACGCAGTATTTT.

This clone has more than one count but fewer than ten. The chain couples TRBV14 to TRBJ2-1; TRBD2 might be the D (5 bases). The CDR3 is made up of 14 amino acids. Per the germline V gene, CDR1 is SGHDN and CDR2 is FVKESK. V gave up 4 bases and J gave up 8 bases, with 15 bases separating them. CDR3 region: CASSLQMGSDEQFF. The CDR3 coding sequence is TGTGCCAGCAGCCTACAAATGGGTAGCGATGAGCAGTTCTTC.

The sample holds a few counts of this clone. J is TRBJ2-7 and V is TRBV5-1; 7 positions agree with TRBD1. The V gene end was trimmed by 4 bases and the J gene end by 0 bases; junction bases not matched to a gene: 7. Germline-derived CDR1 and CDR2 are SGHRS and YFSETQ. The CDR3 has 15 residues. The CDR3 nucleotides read TGCGCCAGCAGCCAGGACAGGCTAAACTCCTACGAGCAGTACTTC. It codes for CASSQDRLNSYEQYF.

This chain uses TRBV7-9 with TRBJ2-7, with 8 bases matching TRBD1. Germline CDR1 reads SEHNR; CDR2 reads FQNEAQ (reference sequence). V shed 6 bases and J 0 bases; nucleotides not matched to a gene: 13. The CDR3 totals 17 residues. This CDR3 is CASSLETGAISSYEQYF. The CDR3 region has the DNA TGTGCCAGCAGTCTTGAGACAGGGGCCATCTCCTCCTACGAGCAGTACTTC.

DNA for the CDR3: TGCGCCAGCAGCCAAGAAATTTCCAGGGGTCATGAGCCCCAGCATTTT. Translated: CASSQEISRGHEPQHF. The chain joins TRBV4-1 to TRBJ1-5; D perhaps matches TRBD1 (6 bases). The V end was cut by 0 bases, the J end by 8 bases, with 17 bases between. The CDR3 extends over 16 amino acids. Germline-derived CDR1 and CDR2 are MGHRA and YSYEKL.

The DNA for the CDR3 is TGTGCCAGCAGCCATCAACCGGGACACCTTAATGAAAAACTGTTTTTT. It specifies CASSHQPGHLNEKLFF. This chain connects TRBV7-8 to TRBJ1-4; TRBD1 might be the D (6 bases). Germline assignment: CDR1 SGHVS and CDR2 FQNEAQ. The V gene lost 5 bases and the J gene lost 4 bases, with 17 bases spanning the gap. The CDR3 totals 16 residues.

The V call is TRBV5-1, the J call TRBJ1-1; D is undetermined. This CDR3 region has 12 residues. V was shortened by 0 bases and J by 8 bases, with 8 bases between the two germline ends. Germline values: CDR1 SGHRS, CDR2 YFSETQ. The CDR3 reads CASSLEGSEAFF. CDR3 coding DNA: TGCGCCAGCAGCTTGGAAGGTAGCGAAGCTTTCTTT.

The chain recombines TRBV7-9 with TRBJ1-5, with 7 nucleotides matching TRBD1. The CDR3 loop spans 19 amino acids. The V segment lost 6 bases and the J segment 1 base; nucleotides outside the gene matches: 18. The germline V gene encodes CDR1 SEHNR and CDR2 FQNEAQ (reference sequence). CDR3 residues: CASSRVTGPTGMSNQPQHF. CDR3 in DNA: TGTGCCAGCAGTCGTGTTACAGGACCGACAGGGATGAGCAATCAGCCCCAGCATTTT.

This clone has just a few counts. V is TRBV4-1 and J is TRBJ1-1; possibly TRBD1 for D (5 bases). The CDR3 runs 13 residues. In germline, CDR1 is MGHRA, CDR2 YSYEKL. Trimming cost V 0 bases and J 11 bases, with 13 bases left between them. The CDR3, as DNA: TGCGCCAGCAGCCAAGATATAGGGGTTTCGGCTTTCTTT. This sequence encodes CASSQDIGVSAFF.

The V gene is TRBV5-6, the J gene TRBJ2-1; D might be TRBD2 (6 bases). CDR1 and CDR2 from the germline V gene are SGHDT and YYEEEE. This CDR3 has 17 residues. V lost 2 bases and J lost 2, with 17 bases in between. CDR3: CASSFDAGSRAYNEQFF. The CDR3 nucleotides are TGTGCCAGCAGCTTCGACGCCGGGAGTCGGGCCTACAATGAGCAGTTCTTC. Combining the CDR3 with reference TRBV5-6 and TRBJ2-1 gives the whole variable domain DAGVTQSPTHLIKTRGQQVTLRCSPKSGHDTVSWYQQALGQGPQFIFQYYEEEERQRGNFPDRFSGHQFPNYSSELNVNALLLGDSALYLCASSFDAGSRAYNEQFFGPGTRLTVL.

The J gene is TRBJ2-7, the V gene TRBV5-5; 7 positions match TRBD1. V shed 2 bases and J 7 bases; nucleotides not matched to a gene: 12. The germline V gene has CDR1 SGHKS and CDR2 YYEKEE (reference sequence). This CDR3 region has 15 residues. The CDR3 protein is CASSLQGYGVGEQYF. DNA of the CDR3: TGTGCCAGCAGCTTACAGGGGTATGGGGTGGGAGAGCAGTACTTC.

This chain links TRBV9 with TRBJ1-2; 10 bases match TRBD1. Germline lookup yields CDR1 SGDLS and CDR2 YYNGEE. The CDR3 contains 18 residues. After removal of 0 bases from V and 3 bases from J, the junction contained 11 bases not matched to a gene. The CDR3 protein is CASSVEPSPGTGDYGYTF. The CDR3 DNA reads TGTGCCAGCAGCGTAGAGCCCTCCCCCGGGACAGGGGACTATGGCTACACCTTC.

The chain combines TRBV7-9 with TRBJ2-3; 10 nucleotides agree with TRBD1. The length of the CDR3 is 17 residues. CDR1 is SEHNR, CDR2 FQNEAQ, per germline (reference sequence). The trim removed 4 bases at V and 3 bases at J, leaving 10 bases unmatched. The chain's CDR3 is CASSSPTGGGRTDTQYF. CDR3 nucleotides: TGTGCCAGCAGCTCACCGACAGGGGGCGGAAGGACAGATACGCAGTATTTT.

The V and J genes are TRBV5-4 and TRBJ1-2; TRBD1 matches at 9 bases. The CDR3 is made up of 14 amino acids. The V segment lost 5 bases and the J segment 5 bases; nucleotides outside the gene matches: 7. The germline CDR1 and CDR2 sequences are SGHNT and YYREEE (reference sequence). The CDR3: CASSPDRGHYGYTF. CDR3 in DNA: TGTGCCAGCAGTCCGGACAGGGGCCATTATGGCTACACCTTC.

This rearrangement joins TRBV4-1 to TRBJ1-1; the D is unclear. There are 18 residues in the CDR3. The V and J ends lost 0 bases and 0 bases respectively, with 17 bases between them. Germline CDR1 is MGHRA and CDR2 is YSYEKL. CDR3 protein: CASSQDLRVRTVNTEAFF. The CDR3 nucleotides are TGCGCCAGCAGCCAAGATCTGAGAGTACGGACGGTGAACACTGAAGCTTTCTTT.

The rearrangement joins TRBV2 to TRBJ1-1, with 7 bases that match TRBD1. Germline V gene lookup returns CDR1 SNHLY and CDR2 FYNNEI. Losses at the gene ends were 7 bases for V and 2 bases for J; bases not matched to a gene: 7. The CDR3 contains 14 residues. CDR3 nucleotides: TGTGCCAGCACCGTAGACAGGGTAAACACTGAAGCTTTCTTT. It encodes CASTVDRVNTEAFF. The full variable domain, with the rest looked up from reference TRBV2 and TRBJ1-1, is EPEVTQTPSHQVTQMGQEVILRCVPISNHLYFYWYRQILGQKVEFLVSFYNNEISEKSEIFDDQFSVERPDGSNFTLKIRSTKLEDSAMYFCASTVDRVNTEAFFGQGTRLTVV.

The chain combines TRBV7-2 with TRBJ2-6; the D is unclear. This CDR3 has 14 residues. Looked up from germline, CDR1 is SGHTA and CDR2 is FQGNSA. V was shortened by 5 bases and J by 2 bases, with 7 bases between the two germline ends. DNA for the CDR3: TGTGCCAGCAGCCGACGAACTGGGGCCAACGTCCTGACTTTC. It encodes CASSRRTGANVLTF.

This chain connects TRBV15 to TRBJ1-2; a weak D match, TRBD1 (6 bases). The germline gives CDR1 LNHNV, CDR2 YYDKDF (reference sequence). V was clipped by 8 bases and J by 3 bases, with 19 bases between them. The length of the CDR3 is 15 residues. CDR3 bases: TGTGCCACCTCCAGGGAGGGGGGGACTTACTATGGCTACACCTTC. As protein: CATSREGGTYYGYTF.